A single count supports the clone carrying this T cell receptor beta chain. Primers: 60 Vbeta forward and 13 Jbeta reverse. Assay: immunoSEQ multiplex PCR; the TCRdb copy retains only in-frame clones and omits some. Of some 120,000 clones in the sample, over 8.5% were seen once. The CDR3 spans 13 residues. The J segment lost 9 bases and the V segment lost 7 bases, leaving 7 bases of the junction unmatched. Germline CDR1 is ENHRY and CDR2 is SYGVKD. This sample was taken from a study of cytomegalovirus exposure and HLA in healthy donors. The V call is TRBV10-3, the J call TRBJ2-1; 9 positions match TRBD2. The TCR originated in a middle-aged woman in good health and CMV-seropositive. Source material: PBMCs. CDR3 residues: CAITGGGAGEQFF. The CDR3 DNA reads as TGTGCCATCACTGGCGGGGGGGCCGGTGAGCAGTTCTTC.